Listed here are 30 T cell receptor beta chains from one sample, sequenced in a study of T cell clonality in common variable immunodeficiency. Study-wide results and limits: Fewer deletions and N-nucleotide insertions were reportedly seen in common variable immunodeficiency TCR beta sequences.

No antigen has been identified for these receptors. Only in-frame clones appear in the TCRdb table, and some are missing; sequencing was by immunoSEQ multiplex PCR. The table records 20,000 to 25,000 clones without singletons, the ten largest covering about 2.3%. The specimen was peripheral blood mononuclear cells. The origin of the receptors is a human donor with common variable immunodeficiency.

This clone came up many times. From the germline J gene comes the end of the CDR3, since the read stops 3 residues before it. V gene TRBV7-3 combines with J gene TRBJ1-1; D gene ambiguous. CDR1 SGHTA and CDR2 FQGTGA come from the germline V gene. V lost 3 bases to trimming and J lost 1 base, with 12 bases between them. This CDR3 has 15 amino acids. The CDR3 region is CASSFIGGSNTEAFF. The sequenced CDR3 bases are TGTGCCAGCAGCTTTATCGGTGGTTCGAACACTGAA.

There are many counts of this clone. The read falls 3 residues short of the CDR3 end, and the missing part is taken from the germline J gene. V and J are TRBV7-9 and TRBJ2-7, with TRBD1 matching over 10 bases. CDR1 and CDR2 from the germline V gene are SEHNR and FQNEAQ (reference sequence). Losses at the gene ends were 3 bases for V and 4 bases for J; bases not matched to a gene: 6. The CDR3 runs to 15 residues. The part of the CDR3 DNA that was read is TGTGCCAGCAGCTTCGGACAGGGGGGATCGTACGAG. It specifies CASSFGQGGSYE. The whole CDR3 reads CASSFGQGGSYEQYF.

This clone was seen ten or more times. The CDR3: CASTFSVRQSTAFF. The sequenced part of the CDR3 DNA is TGTGCCAGCACCTTCTCGGTCAGGCAGTCTACG. J is TRBJ1-1 and V is TRBV7-2; D uncertain. The missing CDR3 end, 3 residues past where the read stops, is filled in from the germline J gene. Looked up from germline, CDR1 is SGHTA and CDR2 is FQGNSA. This CDR3 has 14 residues. Filled out from reference TRBV7-2 and TRBJ1-1, the complete variable domain reads GAGVSQSPSNKVTEKGKDVELRCDPISGHTALYWYRQSLGQGLEFLIYFQGNSAPDKSGLPSDRFSAERTGGSVSTLTIQRTQQEDSAVYLCASTFSVRQSTAFFGQGTRLTVV.

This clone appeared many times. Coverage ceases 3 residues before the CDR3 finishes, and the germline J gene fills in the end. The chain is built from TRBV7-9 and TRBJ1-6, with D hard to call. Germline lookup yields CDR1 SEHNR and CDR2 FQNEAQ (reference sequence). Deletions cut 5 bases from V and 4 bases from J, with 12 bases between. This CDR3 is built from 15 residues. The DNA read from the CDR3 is TGTGCCAGCAGCGCGACTGAACTTTATAATTCACCC. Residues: CASSATELYNSP. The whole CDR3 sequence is CASSATELYNSPLHF. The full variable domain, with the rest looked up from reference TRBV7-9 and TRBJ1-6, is DTGVSQNPRHKITKRGQNVTFRCDPISEHNRLYWYRQTLGQGPEFLTYFQNEAQLEKSRLLSDRFSAERPKGSFSTLEIQRTEQGDSAMYLCASSATELYNSPLHFGNGTRLTVT.

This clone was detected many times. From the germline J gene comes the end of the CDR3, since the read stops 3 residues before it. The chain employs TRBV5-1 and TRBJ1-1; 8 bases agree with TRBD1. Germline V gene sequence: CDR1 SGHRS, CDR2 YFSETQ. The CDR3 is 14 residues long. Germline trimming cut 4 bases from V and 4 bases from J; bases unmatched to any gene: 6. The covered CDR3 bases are TGCGCCAGCAGCCCCGGACAGGGTGTCACTGAA. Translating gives CASSPGQGVTE. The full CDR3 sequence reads CASSPGQGVTEAFF.

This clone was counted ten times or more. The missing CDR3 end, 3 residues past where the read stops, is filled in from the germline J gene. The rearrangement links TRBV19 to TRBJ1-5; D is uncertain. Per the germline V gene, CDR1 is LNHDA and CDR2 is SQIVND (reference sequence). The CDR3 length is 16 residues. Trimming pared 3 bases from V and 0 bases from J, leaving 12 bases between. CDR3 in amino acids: CASSIADIYSNQPQHF. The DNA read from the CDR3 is TGTGCCAGTAGTATCGCCGACATATATAGCAATCAGCCC.

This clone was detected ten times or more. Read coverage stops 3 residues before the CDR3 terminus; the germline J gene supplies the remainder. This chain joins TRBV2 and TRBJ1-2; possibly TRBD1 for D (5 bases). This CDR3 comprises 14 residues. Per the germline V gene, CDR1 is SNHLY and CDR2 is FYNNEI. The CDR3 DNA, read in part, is TGTGCCACCTACGCGGCAGGGAGGTTGGGCGGC. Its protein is CATYAAGRLGG. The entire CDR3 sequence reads CATYAAGRLGGYTF.

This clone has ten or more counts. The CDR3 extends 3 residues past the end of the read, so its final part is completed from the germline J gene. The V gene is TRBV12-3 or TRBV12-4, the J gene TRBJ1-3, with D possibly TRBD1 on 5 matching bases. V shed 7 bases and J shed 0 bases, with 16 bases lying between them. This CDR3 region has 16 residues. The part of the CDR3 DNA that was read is TGTGCCAGCAATCCCACAGGCGCCAGCTCTGGAAACACC. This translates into CASNPTGASSGNT. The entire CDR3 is CASNPTGASSGNTIYF.

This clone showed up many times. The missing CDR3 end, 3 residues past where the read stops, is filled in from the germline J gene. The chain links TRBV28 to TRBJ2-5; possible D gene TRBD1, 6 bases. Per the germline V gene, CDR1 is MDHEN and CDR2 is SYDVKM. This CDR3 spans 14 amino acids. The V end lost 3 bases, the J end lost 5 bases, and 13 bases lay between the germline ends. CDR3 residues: CASSFPGASETQYF. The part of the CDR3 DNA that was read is TGTGCCAGCAGTTTCCCAGGGGCCTCCGAGACC.

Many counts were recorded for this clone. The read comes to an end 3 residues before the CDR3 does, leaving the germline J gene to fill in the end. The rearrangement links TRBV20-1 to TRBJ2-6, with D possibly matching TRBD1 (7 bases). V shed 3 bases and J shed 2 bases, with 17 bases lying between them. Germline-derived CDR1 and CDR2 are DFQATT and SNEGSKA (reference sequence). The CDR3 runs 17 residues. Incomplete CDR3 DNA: TGCAGTGCTAGCCCTGACAGGGACTCGGCTGGGGCCAACGTC. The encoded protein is CSASPDRDSAGANV. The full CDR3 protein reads CSASPDRDSAGANVLTF.

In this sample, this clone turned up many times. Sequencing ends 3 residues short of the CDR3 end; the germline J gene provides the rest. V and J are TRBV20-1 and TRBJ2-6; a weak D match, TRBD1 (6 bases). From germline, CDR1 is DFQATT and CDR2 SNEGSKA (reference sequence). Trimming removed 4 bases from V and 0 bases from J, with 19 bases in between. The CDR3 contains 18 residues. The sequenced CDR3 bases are TGCAGTGCTAAGAAAACAGGGTCAGTATTCTCTGGGGCCAACGTC. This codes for CSAKKTGSVFSGANV. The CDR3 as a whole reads CSAKKTGSVFSGANVLTF.

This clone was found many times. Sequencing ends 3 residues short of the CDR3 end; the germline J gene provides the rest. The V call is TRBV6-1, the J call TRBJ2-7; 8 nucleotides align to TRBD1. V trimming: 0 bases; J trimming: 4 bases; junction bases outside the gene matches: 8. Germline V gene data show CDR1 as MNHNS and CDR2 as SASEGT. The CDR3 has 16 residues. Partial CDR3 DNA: TGTGCCAGCAGTGAAGCAGGACAGGGAGCTAGGTACGAG. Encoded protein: CASSEAGQGARYE. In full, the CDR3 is CASSEAGQGARYEQYF.

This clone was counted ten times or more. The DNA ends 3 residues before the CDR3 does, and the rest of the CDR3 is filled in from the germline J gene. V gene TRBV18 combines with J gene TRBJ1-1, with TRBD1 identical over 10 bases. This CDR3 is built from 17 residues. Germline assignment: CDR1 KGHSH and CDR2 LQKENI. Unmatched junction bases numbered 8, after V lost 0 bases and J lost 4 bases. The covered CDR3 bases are TGTGCCAGCTCACCACCGGACAGGGGGTCAGGGGGCACTGAA. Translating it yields CASSPPDRGSGGTE. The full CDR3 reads CASSPPDRGSGGTEAFF.

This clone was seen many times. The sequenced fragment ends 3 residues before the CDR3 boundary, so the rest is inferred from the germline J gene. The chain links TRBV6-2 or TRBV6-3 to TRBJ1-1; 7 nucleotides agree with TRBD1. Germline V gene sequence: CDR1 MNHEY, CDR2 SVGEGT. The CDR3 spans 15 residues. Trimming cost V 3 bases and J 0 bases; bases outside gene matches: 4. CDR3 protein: CASSYYRGMNTEAFF. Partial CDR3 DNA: TGTGCCAGCAGTTATTACAGGGGAATGAACACTGAA.

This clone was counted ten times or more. CDR3 protein: CASSTGGNEQYF. The sequenced CDR3 bases are TGTGCCAGCAGTACAGGGGGCAACGAG. This rearrangement joins TRBV6-2 or TRBV6-3 to TRBJ2-7, with 9 bases identical to TRBD1. Read coverage stops 3 residues before the CDR3 terminus; the germline J gene supplies the remainder. Unmatched junction bases numbered 1, after V lost 5 bases and J lost 5 bases. Germline-derived CDR1 and CDR2 are MNHEY and SVGEGT. This CDR3 region has 12 residues.

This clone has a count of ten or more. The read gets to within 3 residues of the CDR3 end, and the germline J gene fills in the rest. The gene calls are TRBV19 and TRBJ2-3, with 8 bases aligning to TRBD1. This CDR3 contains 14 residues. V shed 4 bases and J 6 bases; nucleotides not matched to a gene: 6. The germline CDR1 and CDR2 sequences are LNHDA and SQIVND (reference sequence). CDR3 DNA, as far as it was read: TGTGCCAGTAGTACTGGACAGGGATGGGATACG. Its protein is CASSTGQGWDT. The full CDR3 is CASSTGQGWDTQYF.

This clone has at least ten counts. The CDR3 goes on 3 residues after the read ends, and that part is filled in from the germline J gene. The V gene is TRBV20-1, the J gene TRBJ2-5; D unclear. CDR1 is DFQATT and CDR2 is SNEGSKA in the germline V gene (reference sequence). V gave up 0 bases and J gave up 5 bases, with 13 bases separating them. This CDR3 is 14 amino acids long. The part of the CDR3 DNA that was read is TGCAGTGCTAGAGATCGCAAGGCTTGGGAGACC. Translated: CSARDRKAWET. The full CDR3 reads CSARDRKAWETQYF.

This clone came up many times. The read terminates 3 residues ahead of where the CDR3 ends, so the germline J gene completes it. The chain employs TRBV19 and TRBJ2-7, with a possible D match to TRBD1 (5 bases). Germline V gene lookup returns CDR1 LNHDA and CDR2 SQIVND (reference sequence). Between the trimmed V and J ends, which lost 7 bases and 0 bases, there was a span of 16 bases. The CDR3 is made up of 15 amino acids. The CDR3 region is CASTRAGTSSYEQYF. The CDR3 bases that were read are TGTGCCAGTACCAGGGCAGGAACGAGCTCCTACGAG. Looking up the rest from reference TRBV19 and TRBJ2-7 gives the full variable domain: DGGITQSPKYLFRKEGQNVTLSCEQNLNHDAMYWYRQDPGQGLRLIYYSQIVNDFQKGDIAEGYSVSREKKESFPLTVTSAQKNPTAFYLCASTRAGTSSYEQYFGPGTRLTVT.

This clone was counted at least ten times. The CDR3 DNA, read in part, is TGTGCCAGCCAGGTGAACCCCACAGATACG. This codes for CASQVNPTDT. The full-length CDR3 reads as CASQVNPTDTQYF. This chain joins TRBV7-8 and TRBJ2-3, with D uncertain. The DNA ends 3 residues before the CDR3 does, and the rest of the CDR3 is filled in from the germline J gene. The CDR3 length is 13 residues. V dropped 8 bases and J dropped 2 bases, with 11 bases sitting between them. Germline-derived CDR1 and CDR2 are SGHVS and FQNEAQ.

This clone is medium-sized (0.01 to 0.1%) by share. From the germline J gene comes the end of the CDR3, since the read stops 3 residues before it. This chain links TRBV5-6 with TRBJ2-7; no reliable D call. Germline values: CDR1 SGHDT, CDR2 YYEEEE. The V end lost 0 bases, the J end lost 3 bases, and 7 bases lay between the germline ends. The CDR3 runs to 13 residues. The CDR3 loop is CASSLGASYEQYF. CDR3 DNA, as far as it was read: TGTGCCAGCAGCTTGGGGGCCAGCTACGAG.

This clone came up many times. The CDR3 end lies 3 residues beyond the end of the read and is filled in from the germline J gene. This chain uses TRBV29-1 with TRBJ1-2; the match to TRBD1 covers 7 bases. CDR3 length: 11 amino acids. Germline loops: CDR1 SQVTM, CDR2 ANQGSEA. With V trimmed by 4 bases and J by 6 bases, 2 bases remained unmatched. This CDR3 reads CSVGDSNGYTF. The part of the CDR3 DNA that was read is TGCAGCGTTGGGGACAGCAATGGC. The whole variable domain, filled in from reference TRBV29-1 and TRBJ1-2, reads SAVISQKPSRDICQRGTSLTIQCQVDSQVTMMFWYRQQPGQSLTLIATANQGSEATYESGFVIDKFPISRPNLTFSTLTVSNMSPEDSSIYLCSVGDSNGYTFGSGTRLTVV.

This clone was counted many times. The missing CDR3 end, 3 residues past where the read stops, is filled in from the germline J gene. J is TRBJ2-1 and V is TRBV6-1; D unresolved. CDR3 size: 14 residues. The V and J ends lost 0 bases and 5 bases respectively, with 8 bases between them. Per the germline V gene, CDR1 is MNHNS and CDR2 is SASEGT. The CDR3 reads CASSEAWQNNEQFF. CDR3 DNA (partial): TGTGCCAGCAGTGAAGCATGGCAGAACAATGAG.

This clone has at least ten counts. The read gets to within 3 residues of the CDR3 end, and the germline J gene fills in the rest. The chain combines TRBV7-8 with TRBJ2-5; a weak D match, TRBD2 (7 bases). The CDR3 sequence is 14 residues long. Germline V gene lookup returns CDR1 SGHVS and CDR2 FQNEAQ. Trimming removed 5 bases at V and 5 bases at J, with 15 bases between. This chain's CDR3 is CASSSERGGETQYF. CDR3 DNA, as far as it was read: TGTGCCAGCAGCAGTGAGAGGGGGGGGGAGACC.

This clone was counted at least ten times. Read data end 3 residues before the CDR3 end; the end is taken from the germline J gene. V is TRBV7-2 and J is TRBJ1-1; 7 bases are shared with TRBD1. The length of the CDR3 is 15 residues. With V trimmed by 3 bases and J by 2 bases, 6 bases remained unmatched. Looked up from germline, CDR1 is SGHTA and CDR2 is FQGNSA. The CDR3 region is CASSFRQGLNTEAFF. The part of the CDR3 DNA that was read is TGTGCCAGCAGCTTCCGACAGGGCCTTAACACTGAA.

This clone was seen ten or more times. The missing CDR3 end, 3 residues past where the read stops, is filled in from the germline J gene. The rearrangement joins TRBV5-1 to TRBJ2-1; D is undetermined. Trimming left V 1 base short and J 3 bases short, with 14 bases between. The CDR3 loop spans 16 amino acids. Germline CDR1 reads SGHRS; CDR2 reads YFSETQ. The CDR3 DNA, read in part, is TGCGCCAGCAGCTTGCAACCGCCAGATAACTACAATGAG. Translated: CASSLQPPDNYNE. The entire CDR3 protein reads CASSLQPPDNYNEQFF.

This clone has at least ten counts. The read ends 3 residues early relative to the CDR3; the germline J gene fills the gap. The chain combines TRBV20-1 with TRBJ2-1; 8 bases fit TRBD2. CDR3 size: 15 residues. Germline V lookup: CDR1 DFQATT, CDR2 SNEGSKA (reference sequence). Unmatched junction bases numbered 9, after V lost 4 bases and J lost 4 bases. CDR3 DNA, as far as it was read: TGCAGTGCTAATGAACTAGCGGATATATACAATGAG. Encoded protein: CSANELADIYNE. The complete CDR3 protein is CSANELADIYNEQFF.

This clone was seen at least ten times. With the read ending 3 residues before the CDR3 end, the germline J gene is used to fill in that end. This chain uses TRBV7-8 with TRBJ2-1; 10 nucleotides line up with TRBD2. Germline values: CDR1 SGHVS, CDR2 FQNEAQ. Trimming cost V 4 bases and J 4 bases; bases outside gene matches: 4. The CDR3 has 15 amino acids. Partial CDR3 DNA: TGTGCCAGCAGCTATAGCGGGGGGCCGTACAATGAG. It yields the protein CASSYSGGPYNE. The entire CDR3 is CASSYSGGPYNEQFF.

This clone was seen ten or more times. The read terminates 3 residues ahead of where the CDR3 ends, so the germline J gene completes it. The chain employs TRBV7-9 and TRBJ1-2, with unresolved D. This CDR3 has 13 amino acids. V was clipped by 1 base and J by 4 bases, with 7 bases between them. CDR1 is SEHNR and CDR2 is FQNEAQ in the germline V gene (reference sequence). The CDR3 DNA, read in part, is TGTGCCAGCAGCTTAGAGGGTGGCTATGGC. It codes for CASSLEGGYG. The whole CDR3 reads CASSLEGGYGYTF.

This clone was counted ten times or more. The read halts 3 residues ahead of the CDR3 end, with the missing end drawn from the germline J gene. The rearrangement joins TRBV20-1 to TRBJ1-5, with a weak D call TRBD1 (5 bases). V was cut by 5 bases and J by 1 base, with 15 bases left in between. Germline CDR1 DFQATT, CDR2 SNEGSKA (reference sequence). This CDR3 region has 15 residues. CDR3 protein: CSAPSQGSSNQPQHF. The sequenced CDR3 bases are TGCAGTGCTCCTAGTCAGGGCAGCAGCAATCAGCCC.

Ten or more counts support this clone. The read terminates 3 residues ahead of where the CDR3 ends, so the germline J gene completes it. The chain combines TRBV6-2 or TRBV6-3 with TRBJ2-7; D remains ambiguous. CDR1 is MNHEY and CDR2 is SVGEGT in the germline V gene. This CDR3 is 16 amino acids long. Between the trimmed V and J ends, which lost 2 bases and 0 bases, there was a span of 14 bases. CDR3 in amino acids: CASSYGLVGSSYEQYF. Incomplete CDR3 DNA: TGTGCCAGCAGTTACGGTCTAGTCGGAAGCTCCTACGAG.